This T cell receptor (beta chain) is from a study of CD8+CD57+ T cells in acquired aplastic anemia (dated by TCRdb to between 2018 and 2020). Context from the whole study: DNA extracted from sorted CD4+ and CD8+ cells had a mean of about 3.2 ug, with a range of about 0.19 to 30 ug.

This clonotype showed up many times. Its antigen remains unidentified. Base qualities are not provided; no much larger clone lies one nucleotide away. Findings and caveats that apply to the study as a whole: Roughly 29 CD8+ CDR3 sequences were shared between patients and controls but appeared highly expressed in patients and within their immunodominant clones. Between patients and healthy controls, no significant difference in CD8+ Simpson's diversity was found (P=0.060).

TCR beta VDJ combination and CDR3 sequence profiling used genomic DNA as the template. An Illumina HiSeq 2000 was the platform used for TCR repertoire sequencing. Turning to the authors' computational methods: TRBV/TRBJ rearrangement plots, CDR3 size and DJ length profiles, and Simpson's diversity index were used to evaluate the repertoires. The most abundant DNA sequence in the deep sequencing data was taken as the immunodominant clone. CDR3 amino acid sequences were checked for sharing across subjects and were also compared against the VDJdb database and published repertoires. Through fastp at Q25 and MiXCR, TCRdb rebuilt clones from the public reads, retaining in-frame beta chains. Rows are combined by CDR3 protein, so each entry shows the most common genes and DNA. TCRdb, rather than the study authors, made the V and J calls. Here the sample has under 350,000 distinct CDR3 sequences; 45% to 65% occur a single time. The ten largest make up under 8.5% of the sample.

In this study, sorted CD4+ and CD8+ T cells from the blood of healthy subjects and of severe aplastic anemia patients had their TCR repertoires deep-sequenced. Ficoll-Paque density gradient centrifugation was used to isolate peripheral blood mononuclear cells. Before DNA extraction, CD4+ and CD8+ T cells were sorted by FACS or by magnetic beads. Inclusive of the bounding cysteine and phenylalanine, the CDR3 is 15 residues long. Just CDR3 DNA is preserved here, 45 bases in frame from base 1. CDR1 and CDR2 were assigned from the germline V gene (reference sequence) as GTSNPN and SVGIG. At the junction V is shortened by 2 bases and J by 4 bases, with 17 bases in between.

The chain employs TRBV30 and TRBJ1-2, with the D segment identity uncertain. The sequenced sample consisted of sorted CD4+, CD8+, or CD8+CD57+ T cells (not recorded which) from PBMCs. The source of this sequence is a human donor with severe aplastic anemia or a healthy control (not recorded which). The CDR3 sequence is CAWSKGSAERYGYTF. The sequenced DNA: TGTGCCTGGAGTAAGGGATCAGCTGAACGCTATGGCTACACCTTC. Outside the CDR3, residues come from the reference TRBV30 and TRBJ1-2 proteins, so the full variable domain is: SQTIHQWPATLVQPVGSPLSLECTVEGTSNPNLYWYRQAAGRGLQLLFYSVGIGQISSEVPQNLSASRPQDRQFILSSKKLLLSDSGFYLCAWSKGSAERYGYTFGSGTRLTVV.